This TCR beta chain derives from a study of T-cell reconstitution after alpha-beta-depleted transplantation in children. General study findings and limits: Recipient T cells and thymic progenitors that survived gave rise to the high TCRbeta diversity observed at day 60 in some patients. Most T-cell counts and diversity one year after the transplant came from T cells that were newly produced. By about two months after transplant, alpha-beta T cells reportedly arose from several hundred graft clones that had expanded.

This CDR3 region has 15 residues. V lost 0 bases, J lost 1 base, and 7 bases lay in between. In germline, CDR1 is MNHEY, CDR2 SVGAGI. This clonotype came up a few times. What it binds is unknown. Preparation of the TCRbeta library used unique molecular identifiers. One entry per CDR3 protein, called by TCRdb with MiXCR from the PCR reads. Here the sample spans some 80,000 distinct CDR3 sequences, 18% being singletons. The source is a male patient aged 2-9 years who had a stem cell transplant for acute lymphoblastic leukemia, so the T cells may come from the graft donor. The J gene is TRBJ2-1, the V gene TRBV6-5; D is possibly TRBD2 (5 bases). The material sequenced was PBMCs, mostly from graft donor cells, taken 360 days after TCRalphabeta/CD19-depleted stem cell transplant. The CDR3 sequence is CASSYSTISYNEQFF. The CDR3 coding sequence is TGTGCCAGCAGTTACTCGACTATTTCCTACAATGAGCAGTTCTTC.